The 25 T cell receptor beta chains listed next were all sequenced from one sample in a study of beta chain features in type 1 diabetes (dated by TCRdb to 2016 to 2019). Results and caveats for the whole study, not just this receptor: In all four CD4+ subsets, TCRB CDR3 length was moderately but significantly shorter in type 1 diabetes patients.

These receptors' antigens are unknown. Receptor amplification or capture employed the immunoSEQ multiplex PCR assay. All of the isolated RNA was reverse transcribed with the High Capacity cDNA Reverse Transcription Kit, so expressed TCRB transcripts were sequenced. Not all clones reach the TCRdb copy of this immuneACCESS table, which keeps in-frame sequences only. Checked studies attribute under half of the gap to unresolved V genes and leave the rest unexplained. The sample table contains approximately 240,000 clones; only one count was recorded for 16% of them. Jointly, the top ten make up less than 0.09% of the sample. The sample was naive CD4+ T cells from blood. What this sample's cell subset or site label stands for: true naive CD4+ T cells. These receptors originate from a man aged 25-45 years with type 1 diabetes.

This sequence joins TRBV9 and TRBJ2-6; D ambiguous. V lost 0 bases and J lost 2, with 9 bases in between. The V gene's germline CDR1 is SGDLS and CDR2 YYNGEE. CDR3 size: 16 residues. The CDR3 sequence: CASSVDYGAGANVLTF. DNA of the CDR3: TGTGCCAGCAGCGTAGATTATGGGGCTGGGGCCAACGTCCTGACTTTC.

The genes are TRBV13 and TRBJ1-1; D possibly corresponds to TRBD1 (5 bases). Germline V lookup: CDR1 PRHDT, CDR2 FYEKMQ (reference sequence). This CDR3 region has 11 residues. Trimming took 3 bases from V and 7 from J, leaving 6 bases between them. As DNA, the CDR3 is TGTGCCAGCAGCTTTAGGGGTGAAGCTTTCTTT. Residues: CASSFRGEAFF. The whole variable domain, remainder taken from reference TRBV13 and TRBJ1-1, is AAGVIQSPRHLIKEKRETATLKCYPIPRHDTVYWYQQGPGQDPQFLISFYEKMQSDKGSIPDRFSAQQFSDYHSELNMSSLELGDSALYFCASSFRGEAFFGQGTRLTVV.

This sequence joins TRBV7-2 and TRBJ2-5; 9 positions agree with TRBD2. The J call may not be correct, given that the DNA end is closer to TRBJ2-7. The CDR3 is 15 residues long. Germline V CDR1 and CDR2: SGHTA, FQGNSA. The chain's CDR3 is CASSLDSGRPYEQYF. For the CDR3, the DNA is TGTGCCAGCAGCTTAGACAGCGGGAGGCCCTACGAGCAGTACTTC.

This chain links TRBV25-1 with TRBJ2-7; 8 bases line up with TRBD2. The CDR3 has 14 amino acids. CDR1 MGHDK and CDR2 SYGVNS come from the germline V gene. Trimming removed 5 bases from V and 0 bases from J; junction bases left unmatched: 3. CDR3 coding DNA: TGTGCCAGCAGTCTTAGCGGGACCTCCTACGAGCAGTACTTC. This encodes CASSLSGTSYEQYF.

This clone was picked up a small number of times. This chain links TRBV7-2 with TRBJ2-2; 13 nucleotides line up with TRBD2. The CDR3 consists of 18 residues. V was clipped by 5 bases and J by 0 bases; unmatched bases: 6. Germline V gene sequence: CDR1 SGHTA, CDR2 FQGNSA. In nucleotides, the CDR3 is TGTGCCAGCAGCCGGACTAGCGGGAGAAGGCCGAACACCGGGGAGCTGTTTTTT. It is translated as CASSRTSGRRPNTGELFF.

V and J are TRBV18 and TRBJ1-1, with D possibly TRBD1 on 6 matching bases. The germline V and J ends were trimmed by 2 bases and 4 bases, with 11 bases remaining between them. Germline V lookup: CDR1 KGHSH, CDR2 LQKENI. This CDR3 is built from 14 residues. CDR3 amino acids: CASSPSRGGTEAFF. The CDR3 DNA follows: TGTGCCAGCTCACCATCGAGGGGGGGCACTGAAGCTTTCTTT.

This clone has more than one count but fewer than ten. The chain carries TRBV4-3 and TRBJ1-2, with D possibly TRBD1 on 5 matching bases. Trimming removed 0 bases from V and 4 bases from J, with 6 bases in between. The CDR3 contains 13 residues. In germline, CDR1 is LGHNA, CDR2 YSLEER. The CDR3 is CASSQETGYGYTF. CDR3 bases: TGCGCCAGCAGCCAAGAAACAGGCTATGGCTACACCTTC.

This clone was counted a few times. The same CDR3 also results from other DNA sequences found in this sample. The chain recombines TRBV7-2 with TRBJ2-7, with D perhaps assigned TRBD1 or TRBD2 (5 bases each). The CDR3 has 14 amino acids. CDR1 is SGHTA and CDR2 is FQGNSA in the germline V gene. The V end was cut by 0 bases, the J end by 0 bases, with 6 bases between. CDR3 in amino acids: CASSLAGTSYEQYF. CDR3 nucleotide sequence: TGTGCCAGCAGCTTAGCTGGGACCTCCTACGAGCAGTACTTC.

This clone was found a few times. The J gene is TRBJ2-2, the V gene TRBV7-7, with D hard to call. Trimming shortened V by 1 base and J by 6 bases, and 12 bases separated the two germline ends. CDR3 size: 15 residues. The V gene's germline CDR1 is SSHAT and CDR2 FNYEAQ (reference sequence). The CDR3 reads CASSLGVAPSGELFF. Written as DNA, the CDR3 is TGTGCCAGCAGCTTAGGAGTAGCACCATCCGGGGAGCTGTTTTTT.

This rearrangement joins TRBV15 to TRBJ2-3; no clear D gene. The CDR3 covers 14 residues. V was cut by 0 bases and J by 4 bases, with 8 bases left in between. CDR1 LNHNV and CDR2 YYDKDF come from the germline V gene (reference sequence). The CDR3 DNA reads as TGTGCCACCAGCAGAGATTACGGGCCAGATACGCAGTATTTT. This translates into CATSRDYGPDTQYF.

This clone was observed a few times. The chain joins TRBV4-1 to TRBJ2-5; 8 nucleotides match TRBD2. V trimming: 1 base; J trimming: 4 bases; junction bases outside the gene matches: 8. Looked up from germline, CDR1 is MGHRA and CDR2 is YSYEKL. The CDR3 sequence is 16 residues long. The CDR3 loop is CASSQGTSGSGETQYF. The CDR3 DNA sequence: TGCGCCAGCAGCCAAGGGACCAGCGGGAGCGGAGAGACCCAGTACTTC.

This clone was seen only a few times. The chain combines TRBV21-1 with TRBJ2-7; TRBD1, the D gene given by the table, was not confirmed from the DNA. TRBV21-1 is a pseudogene segment. This CDR3 region has 17 residues. The CDR3 DNA is TGTGCCAGCAGCCAAAGAAAAGAAGGGACAGGGGGCTCCGAGCAGTACTTC. Protein: CASSQRKEGTGGSEQYF.

This clone showed up just a few times. The chain carries TRBV7-3 and TRBJ2-1; 11 bases fit TRBD2. This CDR3 contains 14 residues. Germline trimming cut 4 bases from V and 7 bases from J; bases unmatched to any gene: 3. Germline CDR1 SGHTA, CDR2 FQGTGA. CDR3 coding DNA: TGTGCCAGCAGCTCCCCTAGCGGGAGGAATGAGCAGTTCTTC. Translation: CASSSPSGRNEQFF.

The chain carries TRBV14 and TRBJ2-3; D gene ambiguous. Trimming took off 4 bases at V and 2 bases at J, with 4 bases between the two ends. Germline values: CDR1 SGHDN, CDR2 FVKESK. There are 12 residues in the CDR3. The CDR3 DNA follows: TGTGCCAGCAGCCCGACCACAGATACGCAGTATTTT. Amino acids: CASSPTTDTQYF.

This clone was counted only a few times. The V and J genes are TRBV29-1 and TRBJ2-2; 10 positions match TRBD1. The germline gives CDR1 SQVTM, CDR2 ANQGSEA. Trimming took 4 bases from V and 4 from J; bases not matched to a gene: 3. This CDR3 comprises 14 residues. CDR3 sequence reads: CSVGGTGVTGELFF. CDR3 in DNA: TGCAGCGTTGGAGGGACAGGGGTCACCGGGGAGCTGTTTTTT.

This clone came up a few times. This chain links TRBV28 with TRBJ2-4; maybe TRBD2 (5 bases). The CDR3 spans 15 residues. Germline V CDR1 and CDR2: MDHEN, SYDVKM. Trimming took 2 bases from V and 6 from J, leaving 14 bases between them. CDR3: CASSLGGGYANIQYF. The CDR3 DNA is TGTGCCAGCAGTTTAGGAGGCGGGTACGCAAACATTCAGTACTTC.

This clone was seen a handful of times. The chain joins TRBV18 to TRBJ2-1, with D hard to call. CDR3 size: 15 residues. V dropped 1 base and J dropped 5 bases, with 12 bases sitting between them. Germline CDR1 reads KGHSH; CDR2 reads LQKENI. The DNA for the CDR3 is TGTGCCAGCTCACCACAGGTCCAGATAGACAATGAGCAGTTCTTC. Its translation: CASSPQVQIDNEQFF.

The rearrangement links TRBV9 to TRBJ2-5; possibly TRBD1 for D (6 bases). Trimming removed 8 bases at V and 5 bases at J, with 25 bases between. The CDR3 is 16 amino acids. Looked up from germline, CDR1 is SGDLS and CDR2 is YYNGEE. CDR3 DNA sequence: TGTGCCAGTAGCCCCAAACCACAGGGCAGAGGCGAGACCCAGTACTTC. This translates into CASSPKPQGRGETQYF.

V is TRBV9 and J is TRBJ2-1; 10 bases agree with TRBD2. V trimming: 0 bases; J trimming: 9 bases; junction bases outside the gene matches: 9. The CDR3 runs to 16 residues. CDR1 SGDLS and CDR2 YYNGEE come from the germline V gene. CDR3 DNA sequence: TGTGCCAGCAGCGTAGCTTCTAGCGGGAGTCTGGGTGAGCAGTTCTTC. Residues: CASSVASSGSLGEQFF.

This sequence joins TRBV15 and TRBJ2-7; 8 bases align to TRBD2. Trimming cost V 0 bases and J 5 bases; bases outside gene matches: 3. The germline gives CDR1 LNHNV, CDR2 YYDKDF (reference sequence). The CDR3 runs 14 residues. As DNA, the CDR3 is TGTGCCACCAGCAGAGATTCGACTAGCGACGAGCAGTACTTC. The encoded protein is CATSRDSTSDEQYF.

This clone was seen more than once but under ten times. The chain links TRBV7-9 to TRBJ2-3; D might be TRBD1 or TRBD2, each matching 5 bases. With 3 bases removed from V and 5 bases from J, the gap between germline ends came to 9 bases. This CDR3 has 13 residues. Germline-derived CDR1 and CDR2 are SEHNR and FQNEAQ (reference sequence). The CDR3 DNA reads as TGTGCCAGCAGCTTCGGGACGCAAGATACGCAGTATTTT. The encoded protein is CASSFGTQDTQYF.

The chain carries TRBV11-2 and TRBJ2-1, with no clear D. From germline, CDR1 is SGHAT and CDR2 FQNNGV. Trimming shortened V by 7 bases and J by 0 bases, and 16 bases separated the two germline ends. The CDR3 spans 16 residues. For the CDR3, the DNA is TGTGCCAGCATGGCCAGTCGAACAGCCTCCTACAATGAGCAGTTCTTC. Protein sequence: CASMASRTASYNEQFF.

In its sample, this clone was seen a few times. J is TRBJ2-5 and V is TRBV27; D not certain. The CDR3 has 15 residues. CDR1 is MNHEY and CDR2 is SMNVEV in the germline V gene (reference sequence). V dropped 5 bases and J dropped 2 bases, with 15 bases sitting between them. DNA for the CDR3: TGTGCCAGCAGTACTTCATCGGGCTCTCAAGAGACCCAGTACTTC. Its protein is CASSTSSGSQETQYF.

This clone was found a few times. J is TRBJ2-7 and V is TRBV29-1; D remains unclear. The CDR3 is 10 residues long. V gave up 4 bases and J gave up 9 bases, with 10 bases separating them. The V gene's germline CDR1 is SQVTM and CDR2 ANQGSEA. CDR3 sequence (DNA): TGCAGCGTTGCGGAGAGTAGGCAGTACTTC. Translated: CSVAESRQYF.

This clone has a handful of counts. The CDR3 region is CASSGRGKGYNEQFF. CDR3 nucleotides: TGTGCCAGCAGCGGGAGAGGTAAGGGCTACAATGAGCAGTTCTTC. The rearrangement uses TRBV7-2 and TRBJ2-1, with D possibly matching TRBD2 (5 bases). The germline V and J ends were trimmed by 5 bases and 3 bases, with 14 bases remaining between them. Germline V gives CDR1 SGHTA, CDR2 FQGNSA. The CDR3 runs 15 residues.